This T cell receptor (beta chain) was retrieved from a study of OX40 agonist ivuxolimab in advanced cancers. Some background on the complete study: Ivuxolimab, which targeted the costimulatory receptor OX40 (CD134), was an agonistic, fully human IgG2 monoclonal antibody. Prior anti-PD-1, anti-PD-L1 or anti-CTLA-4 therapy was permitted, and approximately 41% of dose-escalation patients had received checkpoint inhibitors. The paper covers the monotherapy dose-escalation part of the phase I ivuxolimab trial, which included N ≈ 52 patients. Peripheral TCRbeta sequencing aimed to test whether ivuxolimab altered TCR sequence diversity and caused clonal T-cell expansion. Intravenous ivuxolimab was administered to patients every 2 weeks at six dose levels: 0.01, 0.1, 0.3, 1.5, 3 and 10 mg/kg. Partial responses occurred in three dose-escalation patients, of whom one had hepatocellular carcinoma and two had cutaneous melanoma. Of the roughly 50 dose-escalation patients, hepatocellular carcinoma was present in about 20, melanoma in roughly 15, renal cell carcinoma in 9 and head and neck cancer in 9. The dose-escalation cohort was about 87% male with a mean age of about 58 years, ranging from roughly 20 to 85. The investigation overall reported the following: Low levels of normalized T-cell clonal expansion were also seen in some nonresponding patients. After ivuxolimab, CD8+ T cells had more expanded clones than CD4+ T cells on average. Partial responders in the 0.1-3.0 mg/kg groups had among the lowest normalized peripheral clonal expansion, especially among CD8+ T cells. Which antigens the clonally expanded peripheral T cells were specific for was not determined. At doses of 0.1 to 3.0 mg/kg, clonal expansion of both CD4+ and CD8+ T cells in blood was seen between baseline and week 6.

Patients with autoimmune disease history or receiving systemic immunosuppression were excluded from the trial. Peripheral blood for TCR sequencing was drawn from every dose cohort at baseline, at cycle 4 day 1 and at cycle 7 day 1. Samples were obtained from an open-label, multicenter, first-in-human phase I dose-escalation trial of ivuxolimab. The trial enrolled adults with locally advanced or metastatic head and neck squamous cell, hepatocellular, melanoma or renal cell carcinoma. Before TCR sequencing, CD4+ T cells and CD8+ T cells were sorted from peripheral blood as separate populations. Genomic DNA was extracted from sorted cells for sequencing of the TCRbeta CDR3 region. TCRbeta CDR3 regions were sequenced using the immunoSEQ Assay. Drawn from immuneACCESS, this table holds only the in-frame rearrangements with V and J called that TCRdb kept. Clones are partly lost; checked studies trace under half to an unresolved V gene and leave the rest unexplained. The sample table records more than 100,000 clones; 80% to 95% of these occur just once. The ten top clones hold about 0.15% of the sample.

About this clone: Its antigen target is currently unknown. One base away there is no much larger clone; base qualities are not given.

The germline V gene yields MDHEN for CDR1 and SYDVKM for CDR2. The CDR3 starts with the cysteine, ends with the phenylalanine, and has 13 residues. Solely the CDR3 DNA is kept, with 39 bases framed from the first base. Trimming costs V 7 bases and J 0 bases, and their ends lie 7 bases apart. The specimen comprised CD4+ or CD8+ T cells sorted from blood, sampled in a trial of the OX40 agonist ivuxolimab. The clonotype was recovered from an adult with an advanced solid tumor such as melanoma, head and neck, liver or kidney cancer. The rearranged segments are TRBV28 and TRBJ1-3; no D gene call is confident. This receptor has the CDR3 CASIINSGNTIYF. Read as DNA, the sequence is TGTGCCAGCATAATAAACTCTGGAAACACCATATATTTT.